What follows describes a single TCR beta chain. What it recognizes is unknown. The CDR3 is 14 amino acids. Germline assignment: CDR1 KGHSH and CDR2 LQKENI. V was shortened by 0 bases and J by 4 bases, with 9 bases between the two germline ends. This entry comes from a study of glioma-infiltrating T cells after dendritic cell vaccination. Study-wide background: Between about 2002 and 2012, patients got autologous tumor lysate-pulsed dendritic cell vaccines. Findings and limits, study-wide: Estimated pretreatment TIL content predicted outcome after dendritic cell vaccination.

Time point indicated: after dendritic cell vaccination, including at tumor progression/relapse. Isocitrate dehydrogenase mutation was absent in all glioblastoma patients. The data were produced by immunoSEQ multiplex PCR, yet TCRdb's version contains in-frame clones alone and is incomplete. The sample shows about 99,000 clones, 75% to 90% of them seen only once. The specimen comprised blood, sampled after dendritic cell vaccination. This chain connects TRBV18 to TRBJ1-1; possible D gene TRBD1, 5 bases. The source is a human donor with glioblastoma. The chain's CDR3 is CASSPPQGSTEAFF. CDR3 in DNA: TGTGCCAGCTCACCACCGCAGGGTAGCACTGAAGCTTTCTTT.